The entry below gives a single T cell receptor beta chain sequence along with its context. Following RNA extraction, reverse transcription yielded cDNA that acted as the sequencing template. This table comes from immunoSEQ multiplex PCR, and its TCRdb copy is limited to in-frame clones, with some not included. The repertoire includes about 70,000 clones, around 49% of them detected once, and about a sixth sits in the top ten. J was trimmed by 4 bases and V by 0 bases; bases with no gene match: 3. CDR1 is SQVTM and CDR2 is ANQGSEA in the germline V gene. This CDR3 is 14 amino acids long. This entry comes from a study of CD8+ T cells in alopecia areata. Peripheral blood and lesional scalp punch biopsies were taken from alopecia areata patients. Investigators sorted PBMCs to obtain both CD4+ and CD8+ T cells.

The chain employs TRBV29-1 and TRBJ1-2; TRBD1 aligns across 9 bases. This sample comprised CD8+ T cells sorted from blood, obtained at week 0. The origin of this receptor is a human donor with alopecia areata. The CDR3 DNA reads as TGCAGCGTTGAAGAGGGGGACAGGGCCTATGGCTACACCTTC. It specifies CSVEEGDRAYGYTF.